This T cell receptor beta chain was captured in a study of OX40 agonist ivuxolimab in advanced cancers. V lost 6 bases to trimming and J lost 4 bases, with 11 bases between them. CDR3 length equals 13 residues. CDR1 is SNHLY and CDR2 is FYNNEI in the germline V gene. This table comes from immunoSEQ multiplex PCR, and its TCRdb copy is limited to in-frame clones, with some not included. The sample shows about 91,000 clones, around 84% of them seen only once. Sequencing used CD4+ or CD8+ T cells sorted from blood, obtained in a trial of the OX40 agonist ivuxolimab. This chain links TRBV2 with TRBJ2-3, with a tentative D call TRBD2 (5 bases). The receptor was isolated from an adult with an advanced solid tumor such as melanoma, head and neck, liver or kidney cancer. CDR3: CASSRGSPDTQYF. CDR3 nucleotides: TGTGCCAGCAGCAGAGGGAGCCCAGATACGCAGTATTTT.